The 8 T cell receptor beta chains reported below all come from one sample, sequenced in a study of blood T cell repertoires in COVID-19. The data were produced by immunoSEQ multiplex PCR, yet TCRdb's version contains in-frame clones alone and is incomplete. The sample includes approximately 170,000 clones, 86% of them seen just once. Material: peripheral blood. Every receptor here comes from an older man with acute or convalescent COVID-19.

The V call is TRBV4-3, the J call TRBJ1-2; 7 positions match TRBD1. Trimming took 6 bases from V and 5 from J; bases not matched to a gene: 9. The CDR3 runs to 14 residues. The germline V gene encodes CDR1 LGHNA and CDR2 YSLEER. The CDR3 loop reads CASSHRTGEYGYTF. CDR3 bases: TGCGCCAGCAGTCATCGCACAGGGGAGTATGGCTACACCTTC.

The chain joins TRBV5-4 to TRBJ1-6; TRBD1 matches 8 bases. This CDR3 region has 14 residues. The germline V gene encodes CDR1 SGHNT and CDR2 YYREEE (reference sequence). Trimming took 5 bases from V and 7 from J; bases not matched to a gene: 5. The CDR3, as DNA: TGTGCCAGCAGGTCCACAGGGGGGAATTCACCCCTCCACTTT. Protein product: CASRSTGGNSPLHF.

The chain couples TRBV7-2 to TRBJ1-4, with D possibly matching TRBD1 (6 bases). Trimming removed 4 bases at V and 9 bases at J, with 15 bases between. Germline V gives CDR1 SGHTA, CDR2 FQGNSA. The CDR3 runs to 14 residues. CDR3 region: CASSWTVLGKKLFF. CDR3 sequence (DNA): TGTGCCAGCAGCTGGACAGTGCTCGGGAAAAAACTGTTTTTT.

This clone was recorded a few times. The rearrangement joins TRBV19 to TRBJ2-1; D gene unclear. V was shortened by 6 bases and J by 3 bases, with 21 bases between the two germline ends. CDR1 LNHDA and CDR2 SQIVND come from the germline V gene (reference sequence). This CDR3 comprises 17 residues. The CDR3 DNA follows: TGTGCCAGTAGCTCCCTCCGGTCCTCCCTGTACTACAATGAGCAGTTCTTC. This gives the protein CASSSLRSSLYYNEQFF.

V gene TRBV6-5 combines with J gene TRBJ2-7, with D maybe TRBD1 (6 bases). Germline lookup yields CDR1 MNHEY and CDR2 SVGAGI. The V end lost 6 bases, the J end lost 2 bases, and 8 bases lay between the germline ends. The CDR3 is made up of 12 amino acids. The CDR3 coding sequence is TGTGCCAGCAGCCGGGACACCTACGAGCAGTACTTC. It specifies CASSRDTYEQYF.

The CDR3 region has the DNA TGTGCCAGCAGTTTCCTCCTTAACACCATATATTTT. This encodes CASSFLLNTIYF. The chain has TRBV12-3 or TRBV12-4 and TRBJ1-3, with D hard to call. V lost 3 bases and J lost 7, with 7 bases in between. This CDR3 spans 12 amino acids.

In its sample, this clone was seen a few times. The chain has TRBV20-1 and TRBJ1-2; a possible D gene is TRBD1 (6 bases). Trimming pared 6 bases from V and 4 bases from J, leaving 9 bases between. The CDR3 covers 11 residues. CDR1 and CDR2 from the germline V gene are DFQATT and SNEGSKA (reference sequence). The CDR3 loop reads CSARTVYGYTF. CDR3 in DNA: TGCAGTGCCCGGACAGTCTATGGCTACACCTTC.

This clone occurred once. The rearrangement uses TRBV5-6 and TRBJ2-3; TRBD2 might be the D (6 bases). V was pared by 4 bases and J by 2 bases, with 14 bases between. Germline loops: CDR1 SGHDT, CDR2 YYEEEE. This CDR3 is built from 15 residues. DNA for the CDR3: TGTGCCAGCAGCCAGGGACTTACCCTCACAGATACGCAGTATTTT. Translation: CASSQGLTLTDTQYF.